The rows below give T cell receptor beta chains drawn from one sample of a study of CD8+CD57+ T cells in acquired aplastic anemia. TCRdb recomputed calls from the reads with MiXCR, one row per CDR3 protein. The data hold about 200,000 distinct CDR3 sequences, with over 40% observed a single time. The sample consisted of sorted CD4+, CD8+, or CD8+CD57+ T cells (not recorded which) from PBMCs. Receptors originate from a human donor with aplastic anemia. CDR3s include the opening cysteine and the closing phenylalanine or tryptophan. Fields, in order: clone size, J gene, V gene, CDR3 protein. Some rows mark clone size as missing; the rest say once, few, many or name a class of expanded clone.

>-|TRBJ2-3|TRBV20-1
CSARWASASTDTQYF
>many|TRBJ1-2|TRBV13
CASSSPKVRGQLDGYTF
>-|TRBJ2-3|TRBV7-9
CASSLVQGGGTDTQYF
>many|TRBJ2-7|TRBV7-6
CASSLNTGGALNSYEQYF
>-|TRBJ2-7|TRBV15
CATSRPGTVLTYEQYF
>-|TRBJ1-2|TRBV20-1
CSARDPFNYGYTF
>-|TRBJ2-1|TRBV10-1
CASSVGGSYNEQFF
>few|TRBJ2-2|TRBV5-1
CASKASEGRGGELFF
>many|TRBJ2-1|TRBV24-1
CATSDKADSYNEQFF
>many|TRBJ1-4|TRBV5-5
CASSFEVINEKLFF
>-|TRBJ2-3|TRBV29-1
CSLEGVGTDTQYF
>-|TRBJ2-1|TRBV7-2
CASSRPGPNEQFF
>-|TRBJ1-6|TRBV2
CASSAREDLRNSPLHF
>-|TRBJ1-2|TRBV3-1
CASSQGLIPYGYTF
>many|TRBJ2-7|TRBV7-9
CASSSAAGGSYEQYF
>few|TRBJ2-6|TRBV7-3
CASSPLSGGALSGANVLTF
>many|TRBJ1-1|TRBV6-5
CASRTGETEAFF
>-|TRBJ1-1|TRBV12-3/TRBV12-4
CASSLQALNTEAFF
>many|TRBJ2-5|TRBV20-1
CSAREALAGGQETQYF
>many|TRBJ2-5|TRBV3-1
CASSQAAQGETQYF
>many|TRBJ1-2|TRBV19
CASSIRGQGARGYTF
>-|TRBJ2-3|TRBV28
CASGAHTQYF